The clone carrying this T cell receptor beta chain was seen repeatedly, ten times or more. Its matching antigen is unknown. 5'RACE with constant-segment primers yielded barcoded, UMI-tagged TCR alpha and TCR beta cDNA libraries. Using its own MiXCR run on the 5' RACE reads, TCRdb lists one record per CDR3 protein. The data contain roughly 40,000 distinct CDR3 sequences, around 6.1% of them seen just once; the ten biggest clones take up roughly 0.79%. Germline-derived CDR1 and CDR2 are SGHRS and YFSETQ. This CDR3 has 16 amino acids. The germline V and J ends were trimmed by 0 bases and 6 bases, with 16 bases remaining between them. These data are taken from a study of T-cell memory formation after mild COVID-19. General study points: Of the contracting clones, CD4+ ones lay mainly in CM and EM, and CD8+ ones in EMRA. Later expanders leaned CD4+, whereas day 15 to 85 contracting clones were balanced CD4/CD8.

The specimen was PBMCs or a T cell subset sorted from them (not recorded which). V and J are TRBV5-1 and TRBJ2-1, with D perhaps matching TRBD2 (5 bases). The TCR comes from an adult who had mild COVID-19 (a few samples of this study predate the infection). Cell type and time point are not known. The CDR3 loop is CASSLAEAVSRNEQFF. The CDR3 DNA reads TGCGCCAGCAGCTTGGCCGAAGCGGTCAGCCGCAATGAGCAGTTCTTC.